This T cell receptor beta chain was sequenced in a study of cytomegalovirus exposure and HLA in healthy donors (dated by TCRdb to about 2017). As for the study more broadly: In an earlier analysis of 587 of the donors, 250 to 350 Gb of sequence data and 90 million to 120 million unique TCR beta sequences from about 190 million T cells were reported. All discovery cohort repertoires had been generated on a single sequencing platform. HLA typing included class I and class II loci at four-digit resolution. High-throughput TCR immunosequencing, statistical association of individual TCRs with disease status, and machine learning were combined to predict cytomegalovirus infection status. Five DR-DQ haplotypes were handled as single units for association and clustering because linkage in the cohort was strong. To decide whether each TCR beta V gene segment behaved as functional or pseudogenic, an earlier analysis of 587 of the donors relied on high-throughput TCR beta sequencing. A separate validation cohort of 100 to 150 different subjects was used in addition to the roughly 700-subject first cohort. The number of typed donors differed by locus: about 620-640 for A, B, C, DRB1 and DQB1; approximately 530 for DQA1; over 600 for DPA1; and roughly 470 for DPB1. Approximately 310 gigabases of sequencing data and tens of millions of unique TCR sequences were included in an early release covering roughly 600 HLA-typed donors. Among about 410 genotyped donors of the cohort, an average of about 240,000 unique TCR beta nucleotide sequences was sequenced per donor, of which roughly 17% were non-productive. In a later analysis, previously published TCR beta repertoires from several hundred donors were re-analyzed and high-resolution HLA genotyping was added so that TCR occurrence patterns could be studied. Donor age, sex, ethnicity and CMV serostatus were compiled alongside the repertoire data. In a later genetic analysis, genome-wide SNP genotypes for about three fifths of the roughly 670 donors were used, and that subset was treated as a discovery cohort. The study was designed to test whether signatures of past pathogen exposure could be identified by cataloging public T cell receptors. The genetic ancestry cluster associated with self-reported Caucasian donors included about 84% of the 300 to 450 genotyped donors. The study used immunosequencing to profile the T cell repertoires of approximately 640 subjects and linked those repertoires to cytomegalovirus serostatus. Rather than drawing on any new phenotypic data, the later analysis identified candidate immune exposures from TCR beta sequences and the way those sequences occurred across donors. Summary of the overall study and its limitations: Some IMGT-functional V segments, including TRBV6-2 and TRBV6-3, could not be told apart with the 87-base-pair reads, so those segments were excluded. Several of the top co-occurrence clusters appeared to be linked to parvovirus B19, influenza, CMV and Epstein-Barr virus, according to a later analysis. Assigning TCR associations to individual alleles was difficult when HLA alleles, especially DR and DQ, strongly co-occurred. Most TCR sequences were seen in very few donors, while some public TCRs were found in many individuals. The classifier was reported to diagnose cytomegalovirus status with high specificity and sensitivity in both the original cohort and the validation cohort. The sequencing pipeline was judged likely to have produced a cluster of highly shared sequence variants as a technical artifact. A later genetic analysis associated a missense DCLRE1C variant with V-gene and J-gene trimming of TCR beta chains, and an independent cohort replicated the association. Presence/absence analyses assumed roughly uniform sequencing depth across donors, an assumption that may not hold. A further reported finding was that TCR beta sequences accurately predicted the HLA-A and HLA-B alleles for most subjects in the first cohort. A later genetic analysis reported fewer N-insertions in productive TCRs among donors in an Asian-associated ancestry cluster than the roughly 700-donor mean. In vitro tests confirmed that a few of the cytomegalovirus-associated TCR beta chains recognize cytomegalovirus antigens. Correlated functional status among segregating V segments might be attributable to linkage disequilibrium, but an unknown experimental factor could not be ruled out. The study gave a list of more than 150 TCR beta chains associated with cytomegalovirus. Specific HLA alleles were associated with over 15,000 TCR beta sequences at a false discovery rate of 0.05 in a later analysis. An earlier analysis of roughly 570 of the donors showed that most TCR beta V segments appeared in productive rearrangements either about 90% or about 30% of the time, which broadly matched IMGT annotations. A later analysis found that HLA-associated TCR beta chains were more clonally expanded and had lower generation probabilities than equally common non-associated chains. The authors suggested that the approach could potentially be generalized to other disease states and immunological phenotypes. In a later analysis, TCR association rates were found to vary across HLA loci, with the most associated TCRs seen for DRB1 alleles and the fewest for HLA-C alleles. According to a later analysis, most CMV-associated TCR beta chains appeared to be HLA-restricted, and the HLA associations seemed to be driven largely by CMV exposure. Because counts were too low, about 15 rarely observed V segments, including chromosome 9 orphons, were left out of the earlier analysis of over 550 of the donors. Because some donors lacked HLA typing at each locus, the association tests relied only on the typed subset. Only TCR beta chains were sequenced in this cohort, and the absence of alpha or paired-chain data limited detectable features. Immune exposure information for the cohort was limited to CMV serostatus.

In total, approximately 690 healthy bone marrow donors made up the cohort. At the time of sampling, all cohort members were nominally healthy, though unrecorded immune exposures were likely present. The donor tested CMV seronegative, placing the donor among the 350 or so seronegative members of the cohort. A peripheral blood sample was provided by each donor, and peripheral blood mononuclear cells were used for TCR beta sequencing. The Qiagen DNeasy Blood Extraction Kit was used to extract genomic DNA from the blood cell samples. The germline V gene specifies SGHRS as CDR1 and YFSETQ as CDR2. Trimming removed 6 bases from V and 5 bases from J; the gene matches leave 18 bases unexplained. Including cysteine and phenylalanine, the CDR3 has 18 amino acids. The retained sequence is limited to the CDR3, 54 bases, with the frame set at the first base. The library was obtained by the immunoSEQ multiplex PCR assay. For the multiplex PCR, a mixture combining 60 forward primers for TCR Vbeta segments and 13 reverse primers for TCR Jbeta segments was used. A multiplex PCR assay on genomic DNA amplified the CDR3 region of rearranged TCR beta genes. On the Illumina HiSeq System, the amplified TCR beta libraries were sequenced as 87-base-pair reads. Under the source paper's analysis protocol: Across the 500 to 850 repertoires, a later analysis counted approximately 75 million unique TCR beta chains, roughly 11 million of which were shared by at least two donors. Raw reads were error-corrected and collapsed into unique sequences by a nearest-neighbor algorithm in which closely related sequences were merged to remove PCR and sequencing errors. To assign V, D and J gene segments, CDR3 sequences were aligned to IMGT reference sequences. Each retained sequence needed at least a six-nucleotide match to both a V gene segment and a J gene segment. Rearrangements were classified as productive when the CDR3 lacked stop codons and remained in frame with V and J, and all other rearrangements were classified as non-productive. Following IMGT convention, CDR3 was defined as the stretch from the second conserved V-encoded cysteine to the conserved J-encoded phenylalanine. The earlier analysis of about 500 of the donors excluded sequences that lacked an unambiguous match to a single V gene segment. An earlier analysis of a few hundred of the donors called V segments functional above 56.7% productive rearrangements and segregating when the between-donor standard deviation exceeded 5%. A statistical classification framework was built to diagnose cytomegalovirus status from the catalog of TCR beta chain sequences. In a later analysis, TCR nucleotide sequences were compared against IMGT/GENE-DB human TR gene sequences so that V and J genes could be assigned. Using the TCRdist pipeline, a later analysis assigned CDR3 sequences along with most-parsimonious VDJ recombination scenarios. In a later analysis, every TCR beta chain was defined by the combination of its CDR3 amino acid sequence and its V-gene family, and reads without a unique V-gene family were dropped. To address suspected cross-contamination and a sequencing artifact, a later analysis removed 592 highly shared, low-generation-probability nucleotide sequences. A later analysis calculated a clonal expansion index for each public chain from normalized within-repertoire ranks of inferred template counts. In a later analysis, generation probabilities were computed using a VDJ recombination model fitted to out-of-frame rearrangements, and the results were checked against IGoR. A later analysis scored TCR-TCR, TCR-HLA and TCR-CMV co-occurrence with hypergeometric tests, applying a repertoire-size bias correction to TCR pairs. To estimate false discovery rates, a later analysis permuted the HLA or CMV assignments 20 times. In a later analysis, co-occurring TCRs were grouped using DBSCAN, with TCRdist sequence similarity added in when clustering inside HLA-allele-positive subsets. Co-occurrence clustering excluded repertoires with fewer than 30,000 or more than 120,000 public chains, plus five with anomalous nucleotide sharing. TCRdb limited this immuneACCESS table to in-frame rearrangements with V and J called. A share of clones is missing; checked studies link under half to unresolved V genes, and the rest is unexplained. For V, J and clone size, that table is used; D and trimming come from the DNA. Present in this sample are about 67,000 clones, 65% to 70% of which were seen just once. The ten most abundant clones make up about 2.1% of the sample.

To note about this clone: No cognate antigen has been identified for it. Base qualities are missing; no much larger clone stands one base away.

The sequence derives from a woman aged 25-40 years in good health and CMV-seronegative. This chain joins TRBV5-1 to TRBJ2-2; TRBD2 lines up with 8 middle nucleotides. What was sequenced was PBMCs. The CDR3 region has the sequence CASIPGPAGGEGTGELFF. The DNA sequence is as follows: TGCGCCAGCATCCCCGGCCCGGCGGGGGGCGAAGGGACCGGGGAGCTGTTTTTT.